The 8 T cell receptor beta chains below were found in one sample sequenced in a study of human T cells and chemical hapten exposure. Specified time point: pre-sensitization, week 0. The treatment: therapeutic diphenylcyclopropenone sensitization with weekly scalp DPC. Total RNA came from unfractionated whole blood. MiXCR was run by TCRdb on the RACE reads, yielding one entry per CDR3 protein. The data show tens of thousands of distinct CDR3 sequences, with about 9.3% seen just once and 25% to 35% held by the top ten. The material sequenced was whole blood, taken in connection with sensitization to the hapten diphenylcyclopropenone (DPC). These receptor sequences come from a man aged 50 or older with alopecia areata. Some clones in this sample may be carry-over from other donors' samples.

J is TRBJ2-5 and V is TRBV7-2; D is ambiguous. The length of the CDR3 is 12 residues. Trimming took 5 bases from V and 2 from J, leaving 6 bases between them. Per the germline V gene, CDR1 is SGHTA and CDR2 is FQGNSA. Here the CDR3 reads CASSHGQETQYF. CDR3 sequence (DNA): TGTGCCAGCAGCCACGGTCAAGAGACCCAGTACTTC. Complete variable domain (other parts from reference TRBV7-2 and TRBJ2-5): GAGVSQSPSNKVTEKGKDVELRCDPISGHTALYWYRQSLGQGLEFLIYFQGNSAPDKSGLPSDRFSAERTGGSVSTLTIQRTQQEDSAVYLCASSHGQETQYFGPGTRLLVL.

This clonotype has a count of ten or more. The chain recombines TRBV5-1 with TRBJ2-7, with 9 nucleotides matching TRBD1. Germline CDR1 and CDR2: SGHRS and YFSETQ. This CDR3 spans 14 amino acids. V lost 4 bases, J lost 7 bases, and 9 bases stayed unmatched. In DNA, the CDR3 is TGCGCCAGCAGCCCGGGACAGGGCGTAATGGAGCAGTACTTC. Protein: CASSPGQGVMEQYF.

This clonotype was seen many times. The genes are TRBV19 and TRBJ2-1, with 8 bases matching TRBD1. This CDR3 has 15 amino acids. CDR1 and CDR2 from the germline V gene are LNHDA and SQIVND (reference sequence). Trimming took 7 bases from V and 2 from J; bases not matched to a gene: 7. The CDR3 DNA reads TGTGCCAGTATTCTAGGACAGGGAACCTACAATGAGCAGTTCTTC. It is translated as CASILGQGTYNEQFF.

This sequence joins TRBV7-2 and TRBJ2-3, with no clear D. Germline V gene data show CDR1 as SGHTA and CDR2 as FQGNSA. The V end was cut by 1 base, the J end by 3 bases, with 5 bases between. This CDR3 has 13 amino acids. The CDR3 here is CASSLVSTDTQYF. DNA of the CDR3: TGTGCCAGCAGCTTAGTCAGTACAGATACGCAGTATTTT.

This sequence joins TRBV6-5 and TRBJ2-7; TRBD1 matches 8 bases. V shed 1 base, J shed 4 bases, and the junction held 12 bases outside the gene matches. This CDR3 contains 17 residues. The germline V gene encodes CDR1 MNHEY and CDR2 SVGAGI. The CDR3 DNA is TGTGCCAGCAGTTACTGGACAGGGCTCGACTCCCCTTACGAGCAGTACTTC. The encoded protein is CASSYWTGLDSPYEQYF.

The sample holds a few counts of this clonotype. The rearrangement links TRBV6-4 to TRBJ1-2, with TRBD1 matching 9 bases. Germline values: CDR1 MRHNA, CDR2 SNTAGT. V trimming: 5 bases; J trimming: 5 bases; junction bases outside the gene matches: 6. The CDR3 sequence is 14 residues long. Here the CDR3 reads CASSSGTGIYGYTF. CDR3 sequence (DNA): TGTGCCAGCAGTTCCGGGACAGGGATTTATGGCTACACCTTC.

At least ten counts were recorded for this clonotype. The chain employs TRBV11-2 and TRBJ2-7, with TRBD1 matching 9 bases. Germline V gene lookup returns CDR1 SGHAT and CDR2 FQNNGV. V lost 0 bases, J lost 4 bases, and 7 bases stayed unmatched. This CDR3 comprises 16 residues. CDR3 nucleotide sequence: TGTGCCAGCAGCTTAGAAAACAGGGGGCGGCTGTACGAGCAGTACTTC. It encodes CASSLENRGRLYEQYF.

The V gene is TRBV14, the J gene TRBJ2-7; D uncertain. Germline V gene lookup returns CDR1 SGHDN and CDR2 FVKESK. There are 13 residues in the CDR3. V was cut by 2 bases and J by 4 bases, with 9 bases left in between. The CDR3 sequence is CASSQSSRYEQYF. CDR3 in DNA: TGTGCCAGCAGCCAAAGTTCCAGATACGAGCAGTACTTC.